The rows below give T cell receptor beta chains drawn from one sample of a study of identical twins. TCRdb passed the 5' RACE reads through MiXCR, listing each CDR3 protein once. The data contain around 680,000 distinct CDR3 sequences, about 9.4% of them singletons. This sample also belongs to another study, concerning yellow fever vaccine responses in identical twins.

The sequencing sample was made of PBMCs. All receptors derive from a woman aged 18 to 35 in good health. Each CDR3 is given with its conserved first and last residue. A D gene is named only where the DNA matches it firmly. Rows give clone size only sometimes, using once, few, many, or a class for an expanded clone.

V gene: TRBV27; clone size: few; D gene: TRBD1; J gene: TRBJ2-5; CDR3 DNA: TGTGCCAGCAGTCAGGACAGGGACCAAGAGACCCAGTACTTC; CDR3 protein: CASSQDRDQETQYF
V gene: TRBV4-3; clone size: many; D gene: -; J gene: TRBJ2-1; CDR3 DNA: TGCGCCAGCAGCCAAGATAGTAGACTAGAGATCTACAATGAGCAGTTCTTC; CDR3 protein: CASSQDSRLEIYNEQFF
V gene: TRBV6-5; clone size: -; D gene: TRBD2; J gene: TRBJ2-5; CDR3 DNA: TGTGCCAGCAGTTGGGGCGGGGGGGCCGGAGAGACCCAGTACTTC; CDR3 protein: CASSWGGGAGETQYF
V gene: TRBV7-9; clone size: many; D gene: -; J gene: TRBJ1-1; CDR3 DNA: TGTGCCAGCAGCTTAGGATCTTCGTGGGGTACTGAAGCTTTCTTT; CDR3 protein: CASSLGSSWGTEAFF
V gene: TRBV4-2; clone size: -; D gene: TRBD2; J gene: TRBJ2-5; CDR3 DNA: TGTGCCAGCAGCCAAGACGCCGCCCTAGCGGGAGTAGAGACCCAGTACTTC; CDR3 protein: CASSQDAALAGVETQYF
V gene: TRBV29-1; clone size: many; D gene: -; J gene: TRBJ2-1; CDR3 DNA: TGCAGCGTTGAAGAAGGGCACAGATACAATGAGCAGTTCTTC; CDR3 protein: CSVEEGHRYNEQFF
V gene: TRBV2; clone size: few; D gene: TRBD2; J gene: TRBJ2-1; CDR3 DNA: TGTGCCAGCAACACCGGACTAGCACTCAATGAGCAGTTCTTC; CDR3 protein: CASNTGLALNEQFF
V gene: TRBV20-1; clone size: -; D gene: -; J gene: TRBJ2-7; CDR3 DNA: TGCAGTGCTAGAGTTGCCAGCAGCTCCTACGAGCAGTACTTC; CDR3 protein: CSARVASSSYEQYF
V gene: TRBV12-3/TRBV12-4; clone size: many; D gene: -; J gene: TRBJ2-1; CDR3 DNA: TGTGCCAGCAGTTTTACTGGGTCGAATGAGCAGTTCTTC; CDR3 protein: CASSFTGSNEQFF
V gene: TRBV7-9; clone size: few; D gene: TRBD2; J gene: TRBJ2-7; CDR3 DNA: TGTGCCAGCAGCGGGACTAGTCGTTCAGTTATCGTCCACGAGCAGTACTTC; CDR3 protein: CASSGTSRSVIVHEQYF
V gene: TRBV20-1; clone size: few; D gene: -; J gene: TRBJ1-5; CDR3 DNA: TGCAGTGCCAGCCAAGGAGGGTTAGGCAATCAGCCCCAGCATTTT; CDR3 protein: CSASQGGLGNQPQHF
V gene: TRBV7-2; clone size: few; D gene: -; J gene: TRBJ2-5; CDR3 DNA: TGTGCCAGCAGCTTAGCGGGACTTGACAAGAGGGCCCAGTACTTC; CDR3 protein: CASSLAGLDKRAQYF
V gene: TRBV4-1; clone size: many; D gene: -; J gene: TRBJ2-7; CDR3 DNA: TGTGCCAGCAGCCAAGGGGACTCATCCTACGAGCAGTACTTC; CDR3 protein: CASSQGDSSYEQYF
V gene: TRBV20-1; clone size: many; D gene: -; J gene: TRBJ2-7; CDR3 DNA: TGCAGTGCTAGAGATCCGACTAGGGGTAACTACGAGCAGTACTTC; CDR3 protein: CSARDPTRGNYEQYF
V gene: TRBV11-1; clone size: -; D gene: TRBD2; J gene: TRBJ2-2; CDR3 DNA: TGTGCCAGCAGCCTTCCCGGGACTAGCGTTACGAACACCGGGGAGCTGTTTTTT; CDR3 protein: CASSLPGTSVTNTGELFF
V gene: TRBV20-1; clone size: -; D gene: TRBD1; J gene: TRBJ2-3; CDR3 DNA: TGCAGTGCTGGACGGACAGGAGGAAGCACAGATACGCAGTATTTT; CDR3 protein: CSAGRTGGSTDTQYF
V gene: TRBV11-2; clone size: many; D gene: -; J gene: TRBJ2-1; CDR3 DNA: TGTGCCAGCAGCTCCCGGCAATACAATGAGCAGTTCTTC; CDR3 protein: CASSSRQYNEQFF
V gene: TRBV12-3/TRBV12-4; clone size: few; D gene: TRBD2; J gene: TRBJ2-3; CDR3 DNA: TGTGCCGCCAGTTCGCGCCTAGCGGGACCAGATACGCAGTATTTT; CDR3 protein: CAASSRLAGPDTQYF
V gene: TRBV12-3/TRBV12-4; clone size: many; D gene: -; J gene: TRBJ1-5; CDR3 DNA: TGTGCCAGCAGTTTGGACGGAGCAGATCAGCCCCAGCATTTT; CDR3 protein: CASSLDGADQPQHF
V gene: TRBV3-1; clone size: many; D gene: -; J gene: TRBJ2-1; CDR3 DNA: TGTGCCAGCAGCCCAGGGGCGGGCGATGAGCAGTTCTTC; CDR3 protein: CASSPGAGDEQFF
V gene: TRBV6-4; clone size: few; D gene: TRBD1; J gene: TRBJ2-7; CDR3 DNA: TGTGCCAGCATTCTTTGTCGGCTTACAGGGGCCTACGAGCAGTACTTC; CDR3 protein: CASILCRLTGAYEQYF
V gene: TRBV7-2; clone size: -; D gene: TRBD2; J gene: TRBJ2-5; CDR3 DNA: TGTGCCAGCCGGTTGACTAGCGGCCAAGAGACCCAGTACTTC; CDR3 protein: CASRLTSGQETQYF
V gene: TRBV7-2; clone size: few; D gene: -; J gene: TRBJ2-7; CDR3 DNA: TGTGCCAGCAGCTTAGTACCGACCGAGCAGTACTTC; CDR3 protein: CASSLVPTEQYF
V gene: TRBV4-1; clone size: many; D gene: -; J gene: TRBJ2-1; CDR3 DNA: TGCGCCAGCAGCCAAGGGTACAATGAGCAGTTCTTC; CDR3 protein: CASSQGYNEQFF
V gene: TRBV5-1; clone size: many; D gene: TRBD2; J gene: TRBJ2-3; CDR3 DNA: TGCGCCAGCAGCGCGACCGACGTCAGACTAGCGGATGTGTGGAACACAGATACGCAGTATTTT; CDR3 protein: CASSATDVRLADVWNTDTQYF
V gene: TRBV6-5; clone size: -; D gene: -; J gene: TRBJ2-6; CDR3 DNA: TGTGCCAGCAGTTACTCGATTGGGGCTGGGGCCAACGTCCTGACTTTC; CDR3 protein: CASSYSIGAGANVLTF
V gene: TRBV14; clone size: many; D gene: -; J gene: TRBJ2-7; CDR3 DNA: TGTGCCAGCAGCCATGTAGGGTACGAGCAGTACTTC; CDR3 protein: CASSHVGYEQYF
V gene: TRBV7-8; clone size: many; D gene: -; J gene: TRBJ1-6; CDR3 DNA: TGTGCCAGCAGCTTAGTATCGGAGAGGTATTCACCCCTCCACTTT; CDR3 protein: CASSLVSERYSPLHF
V gene: TRBV29-1; clone size: few; D gene: TRBD2; J gene: TRBJ2-1; CDR3 DNA: TGCAGCGTTGAAGTCGGGACTAGCGGGTTTACCACCCGCGACAATGAGCAGTTCTTC; CDR3 protein: CSVEVGTSGFTTRDNEQFF
V gene: TRBV6-5; clone size: few; D gene: -; J gene: TRBJ1-5; CDR3 DNA: TGTGCCAGCAGTTACTCGATTAATAGCAATCAGCCCCAGCATTTT; CDR3 protein: CASSYSINSNQPQHF
V gene: TRBV6-1; clone size: -; D gene: TRBD1; J gene: TRBJ2-3; CDR3 DNA: TGTGCCAGCAGTCAGATCGGGACAGGTATTCGATTGGGAACAGATACGCAGTATTTT; CDR3 protein: CASSQIGTGIRLGTDTQYF
V gene: TRBV7-6; clone size: few; D gene: TRBD2; J gene: TRBJ2-2; CDR3 DNA: TGTGCCAGCAGCTTACCCGGACTAGCGGGAGTGGGCACCGGGGAGCTGTTTTTT; CDR3 protein: CASSLPGLAGVGTGELFF
V gene: TRBV4-3; clone size: many; D gene: TRBD1; J gene: TRBJ1-2; CDR3 DNA: TGCGCCAGCAGCCAAAGAGGGGGCGGCTATGGCTACACCTTC; CDR3 protein: CASSQRGGGYGYTF
V gene: TRBV7-3; clone size: -; D gene: -; J gene: TRBJ2-7; CDR3 DNA: TGTGCCAGCAGCTTAGGACCCTTAGACAGTGTGGGAACCTACGAGCAGTACTTC; CDR3 protein: CASSLGPLDSVGTYEQYF
V gene: TRBV2; clone size: few; D gene: TRBD1; J gene: TRBJ2-3; CDR3 DNA: TGTGCCAGCAGTGAATCCCTAGCAAGGGGGCTTTTGACAGATACGCAGTATTTT; CDR3 protein: CASSESLARGLLTDTQYF
V gene: TRBV20-1; clone size: few; D gene: TRBD2; J gene: TRBJ2-6; CDR3 DNA: TGCAGTGCTAGAGAGGCGGGAGGGCCTGGGGCCAACGTCCTGACTTTC; CDR3 protein: CSAREAGGPGANVLTF
V gene: TRBV5-1; clone size: many; D gene: -; J gene: TRBJ2-5; CDR3 DNA: TGCGCCAGCAGCTCCTCCGGGGCCCAAGAGACCCAGTACTTC; CDR3 protein: CASSSSGAQETQYF
V gene: TRBV6-2/TRBV6-3; clone size: many; D gene: -; J gene: TRBJ2-5; CDR3 DNA: TGTGCCAGCACCGAACCCTCCGCGAGTAGGGAGACCCAGTACTTC; CDR3 protein: CASTEPSASRETQYF
V gene: TRBV7-9; clone size: -; D gene: TRBD2; J gene: TRBJ2-5; CDR3 DNA: TGTGCCAGCAGCTCACGGACTAGCGGAAAGCGAGAGACCCAGTACTTC; CDR3 protein: CASSSRTSGKRETQYF
V gene: TRBV10-3; clone size: many; D gene: -; J gene: TRBJ1-5; CDR3 DNA: TGTGCCAACGGCGAGGACCTCAATCAGCCCCAGCATTTT; CDR3 protein: CANGEDLNQPQHF
V gene: TRBV20-1; clone size: -; D gene: -; J gene: TRBJ2-7; CDR3 DNA: TGCAGTGCTAGGCCTTCTGGCCCCTACGAGCAGTACTTC; CDR3 protein: CSARPSGPYEQYF
V gene: TRBV13; clone size: few; D gene: -; J gene: TRBJ1-1; CDR3 DNA: TGTGCCAGCAGCGGCCCGGGGGGGGTAACTGAAGCTTTCTTT; CDR3 protein: CASSGPGGVTEAFF
V gene: TRBV7-6; clone size: few; D gene: TRBD2; J gene: TRBJ2-1; CDR3 DNA: TGTGCCAGCAGCTCCGTAGCGGGGGCCAACAATGAGCAGTTCTTC; CDR3 protein: CASSSVAGANNEQFF
V gene: TRBV5-6; clone size: few; D gene: -; J gene: TRBJ1-2; CDR3 DNA: TGTGCCAGCAGCACACTCCCGCAGTTTTGGAACTATGGCTACACCTTC; CDR3 protein: CASSTLPQFWNYGYTF
V gene: TRBV5-1; clone size: many; D gene: TRBD1; J gene: TRBJ2-7; CDR3 DNA: TGCGCCAGCAGCTTAGAGACAGGGACCAGGTACGAGCAGTACTTC; CDR3 protein: CASSLETGTRYEQYF
V gene: TRBV6-6; clone size: -; D gene: -; J gene: TRBJ2-4; CDR3 DNA: TGTGCCAGCAGTTACAACTTGGACATTCAGTACTTC; CDR3 protein: CASSYNLDIQYF
V gene: TRBV6-2/TRBV6-3; clone size: many; D gene: -; J gene: TRBJ2-7; CDR3 DNA: TGTGCCAGCAGTTATGGTCGCTACGAGCAGTACTTC; CDR3 protein: CASSYGRYEQYF
V gene: TRBV5-1; clone size: -; D gene: -; J gene: TRBJ2-1; CDR3 DNA: TGCGCCAGCAGCCCAGGGGCCGGGTCCTACAATGAGCAGTTCTTC; CDR3 protein: CASSPGAGSYNEQFF
V gene: TRBV29-1; clone size: many; D gene: TRBD1; J gene: TRBJ1-2; CDR3 DNA: TGCAGCGTAGCCCCGGGACAGGCTAACTATGGCTACACCTTC; CDR3 protein: CSVAPGQANYGYTF
V gene: TRBV27; clone size: -; D gene: TRBD2; J gene: TRBJ2-5; CDR3 DNA: TGTGCCAGCAACCCCCGGGGGGGCTGGGAGACCCAGTACTTC; CDR3 protein: CASNPRGGWETQYF
V gene: TRBV7-9; clone size: few; D gene: TRBD1; J gene: TRBJ1-6; CDR3 DNA: TGTGCCAGCAGCCACCCGGACAGGGGGGGATATAATTCACCCCTCCACTTT; CDR3 protein: CASSHPDRGGYNSPLHF
V gene: TRBV20-1; clone size: -; D gene: TRBD1; J gene: TRBJ2-7; CDR3 DNA: TGCAGTGCGCCCCCCGGGACAGAACCCTACGAGCAGTACTTC; CDR3 protein: CSAPPGTEPYEQYF
V gene: TRBV7-9; clone size: many; D gene: TRBD1; J gene: TRBJ2-3; CDR3 DNA: TGTGCCAGCAGCTTTTTGGGACAGGGTACAGATACGCAGTATTTT; CDR3 protein: CASSFLGQGTDTQYF